This TCR beta chain was profiled in a study of blood T cells in healthy people across ages (dated by TCRdb to the mid-2010s). Concerning the study at large: In model experiments, roughly one uniquely barcoded TCR beta cDNA molecule per two T cells was captured by template switching. To track age-related changes in TCR beta repertoire diversity, the study relied on deep sequencing normalized with unique cDNA molecular identifiers. Four age groups were formed from the donors: young (average around 15 years), middle-aged (around 40), aged (about 62) and long-lived (more than 75). To avoid experimental bias, donors of different ages were distributed randomly across sequencing lanes. For two donors (one aged 18 to 30 and one aged 80 or older), the study analyzed two additional independent replicas of 1 million unique cDNA reads from the same blood draw.

Systemically healthy Caucasian individuals from Russia, over 30 in total and aged about 6 to 90 years, were included as donors. Roughly 9.5 milliliters of peripheral blood were drawn from each donor into EDTA-treated Vacutainer tubes. Ficoll-Paque density-gradient centrifugation was used to isolate PBMCs, with at least 7 million per sample. Trizol reagent was used to extract total RNA from PBMCs, with at least 5 micrograms per sample. For every donor, an aliquot of PBMCs went through flow cytometry to measure the percentages of naive CD45RAhigh/CD27high T cells. Overall study outcomes, separate from this receptor: Observed TCR beta diversity per million T cells fell roughly linearly with age, and a significant reduction was already apparent by age roughly 41. Compared with the aged group, the long-lived group had more naive CD4+ T cells, fewer expanded clones and increased TCR diversity, a pattern suggesting age selection. Estimates of total diversity based on one million sequenced T cells were considered lower bounds and underestimates. There was a strong correlation between observed TCR beta diversity and the percentage of naive T cells measured by flow cytometry. Donor CMV infection status was unknown, potentially confounding age-related changes in expanded clonotypes. Since profiling was done on bulk unsorted PBMCs, naive and antigen-experienced compartments could not be conclusively compared.

Libraries were made using 5' RACE. Sequencing relied on an Illumina HiSeq 2500. A second PCR of about 6 to 11 cycles was performed with a sample-barcoded 5' primer and a J-beta primer mix. A template-switch 5' adaptor carrying 12 random nucleotides introduced a unique molecular identifier onto each TCR beta cDNA molecule. At least 2.5 million CDR3-containing paired-end reads were obtained from each sample. All of the RNA was converted into first-strand cDNA using the Mint cDNA synthesis kit, with a TRBC-specific oligonucleotide serving as the primer. Following uracil-DNA glycosylase treatment, all cDNA underwent a first 18-cycle PCR with the universal primers M1SS and BC2_uni_R. Per the original workflow: Normalization of each sample was performed by random selection of 1 million high-quality reads, each carrying a distinct molecular identifier. Instead of being binned into consensus sequences, reads that shared molecular identifiers were thrown out. MiTCR, run with a Q25 quality threshold and the strictest error-elimination algorithm, handled CDR3 identification, clonotype clustering and error correction. Lower-bound total TCR beta diversity was estimated with a nonparametric unseen species model using Euler transformation. Using fastp at Q25 and MiXCR, TCRdb reprocessed the public reads and kept productive beta chains. Every CDR3 protein is listed once, alongside the most common genes and DNA of its rows. The V and J calls follow TCRdb's processing rather than the paper's. The sample has approximately 360,000 distinct CDR3 sequences on record, about 49% of them singletons. The ten largest clones take up 45% to 65% of the sample.

There are 15 amino acids in the CDR3, from cysteine to phenylalanine inclusive. This entry keeps only the CDR3 DNA: 45 bases, framed from base 1. Compared with germline, V lacks 2 bases and J lacks 5 bases; bases without a gene match: 9. The germline V gene (reference sequence) yields DFQATT for CDR1 and SNEGSKA for CDR2. Concerning this clonotype: Its antigen specificity is not known. No much larger clone exists at a distance of one base, and base qualities are not known.

The sample was blood. This receptor chain uses TRBV20-1 and TRBJ2-3; 8 middle bases align to TRBD1. This TCR was recovered from a man between 60 and 70 years old in good health. The CDR3 corresponds to CSARRQGLPGDTQYF. At the DNA level, the sequence is TGCAGTGCTAGAAGACAGGGGCTCCCCGGAGATACGCAGTATTTT.